Each of the 6 T cell receptor beta chains below was sequenced from the same sample in a study of cytomegalovirus exposure and HLA in healthy donors. Primers included in the PCR were 60 Vbeta and 13 Jbeta primers. Measured with immunoSEQ multiplex PCR; TCRdb has only the in-frame clones, and not every one. The repertoire table contains roughly 30,000 clones. The sequenced sample consisted of PBMCs. The receptors here all came from a woman aged 40 to 49 in good health and CMV-seropositive.

V gene TRBV5-4 combines with J gene TRBJ2-7; a weak D match, TRBD1 (5 bases). Looked up from germline, CDR1 is SGHNT and CDR2 is YYREEE (reference sequence). The V end lost 4 bases, the J end lost 3 bases, and 14 bases lay between the germline ends. The CDR3 runs 14 residues. The CDR3 DNA reads as TGTGCCAGCAGCCCCAGGGCAGCCGACTACGAGCAGTACTTC. As protein: CASSPRAADYEQYF.

The chain joins TRBV13 to TRBJ1-2; D gene ambiguous. The CDR3 is 13 amino acids. Germline-derived CDR1 and CDR2 are PRHDT and FYEKMQ (reference sequence). The germline V and J ends were trimmed by 0 bases and 4 bases, with 6 bases remaining between them. The CDR3 coding sequence is TGTGCCAGCAGCTTAGGCAACAGCTATGGCTACACCTTC. This gives the protein CASSLGNSYGYTF.

The rearrangement joins TRBV5-7 to TRBJ2-2; the match to TRBD2 covers 9 bases. TRBV5-7 is noted as an ORF with a role that remains uncertain. This CDR3 has 18 residues. With 0 bases clipped from V and 3 bases from J, the junction kept 9 bases outside the gene matches. The CDR3 region is CASSLVLNGGRDTGELFF. DNA for the CDR3: TGTGCCAGCAGCTTGGTATTAAACGGCGGGAGGGACACCGGGGAGCTGTTTTTT.

This chain links TRBV2 with TRBJ2-7; D is possibly TRBD2 (5 bases). The CDR3 spans 13 residues. The germline V gene encodes CDR1 SNHLY and CDR2 FYNNEI. V was pared by 3 bases and J by 12 bases, with 18 bases between. In DNA, the CDR3 is TGTGCCAGCAGTGAGGAGGTAGAACAGACCTTGTACTTC. This codes for CASSEEVEQTLYF.

The V and J genes are TRBV20-1 and TRBJ2-7; possible D gene TRBD2, 5 bases. The germline CDR1 and CDR2 sequences are DFQATT and SNEGSKA (reference sequence). This CDR3 spans 11 amino acids. Trimming left V 2 bases short and J 7 bases short, with 9 bases between. For the CDR3, the DNA is TGCAGTGCTAGACGGGGTTTTGAGCAGTACTTC. Amino acids: CSARRGFEQYF.

The rearrangement joins TRBV18 to TRBJ2-1, with TRBD2 matching over 8 bases. The length of the CDR3 is 14 residues. Germline CDR1 KGHSH, CDR2 LQKENI. V dropped 6 bases and J dropped 7; count of bases not matched to a gene: 8. CDR3 coding DNA: TGTGCCAGCTCCCTGGGACTAGTTGGAAATGAGCAGTTCTTC. Its translation is CASSLGLVGNEQFF.